This T cell receptor (beta chain) emerged from a study of cytotoxic CD8 clonotypes in ibrutinib-treated CLL. Germline lookup yields CDR1 SNHLY and CDR2 FYNNEI. This CDR3 comprises 13 residues. V was pared by 6 bases and J by 7 bases, with 16 bases between. General study points: The clonality went up when patients responded to ibrutinib and dropped back toward baseline at progression.

A note on this clone: The target antigen is unknown.

Measured with immunoSEQ multiplex PCR; TCRdb has only the in-frame clones, and not every one. Seen here are about 200,000 clones, more than 70% observed once, and the top ten hold more than 9.5%. The specimen comprised PBMCs, sampled after 12 months of ibrutinib treatment. The chain recombines TRBV2 with TRBJ2-7, with D perhaps being TRBD1 or TRBD2 (5 bases each). The TCR originated in a human donor with chronic lymphocytic leukemia. CDR3 amino acids: CASRGDVRGEQYF. DNA for the CDR3: TGTGCCAGCAGGGGGGACGTTCGTGGGGAGCAGTACTTC.